By share of the sample, the clone carrying this T cell receptor (beta chain) is medium-sized. What it binds is unknown. The method was immunoSEQ multiplex PCR; TCRdb's version includes in-frame clones alone and lacks a portion of them. Of some 3,500 clones detected, 17% appear once; the ten largest clones hold roughly 15%. This entry comes from a study of sequential checkpoint blockade in melanoma. As for the study in general: After both sequences, patients received maintenance nivolumab. DNA from over 80 pretreatment tumor samples underwent TCRβ immunosequencing.

The CDR3 consists of 18 residues. Germline V gives CDR1 MGHDK, CDR2 SYGVNS. Trimming removed 6 bases from V and 0 bases from J; junction bases left unmatched: 7. Study findings and constraints: T-cell fraction and clonality followed PD-L1 and CD8+ counts, not mutational load.

Treatment in this sample: randomized to nivolumab then ipilimumab (arm A) or the reverse (arm B). Patients had received no earlier DNA-damaging chemotherapy. Specimen: tumor tissue (inferred from file names), collected from a patient given nivolumab and ipilimumab in sequence. The receptor was derived from a human donor with melanoma. The chain couples TRBV25-1 to TRBJ2-6, with 11 bases lining up with TRBD1. The CDR3 DNA sequence: TGTGCCAGCAGCCGGGCCGGGACAGGGGGCTCTGGGGCCAACGTCCTGACTTTC. Protein sequence: CASSRAGTGGSGANVLTF.